These 5 T cell receptor beta chains share one sample of origin, sequenced in a study of T-cell reconstitution after alpha-beta-depleted transplantation in children. Construction of the TCRbeta library involved unique molecular identifiers. TCRdb redid the calling of the PCR reads with MiXCR, one entry per CDR3 protein. The sample carries hundreds of thousands of distinct CDR3 sequences, around 9.1% recorded once. The sample was PBMCs, taken before TCRalphabeta/CD19-depleted stem cell transplant. The receptors originated from a boy in the first two years of life with acute myeloid leukemia, due to receive a stem cell transplant.

This chain connects TRBV5-1 to TRBJ1-5; D perhaps matches TRBD1 (6 bases). V dropped 0 bases and J dropped 5 bases, with 18 bases sitting between them. The length of the CDR3 is 17 residues. CDR1 SGHRS and CDR2 YFSETQ come from the germline V gene. The CDR3 spells CASSLGARGASDQPQHF. The CDR3 bases are TGCGCCAGCAGCTTGGGGGCGAGGGGGGCCTCCGATCAGCCCCAGCATTTT.

This clonotype was seen at least ten times. The V call is TRBV5-1, the J call TRBJ2-4, with D maybe TRBD2 (7 bases). V was pared by 3 bases and J by 8 bases, with 12 bases between. The CDR3 length is 13 residues. CDR1 is SGHRS, CDR2 YFSETQ, per germline. The CDR3 region is CASSSWEGDIQYF. The CDR3 bases are TGCGCCAGCAGCTCCTGGGAGGGGGACATTCAGTACTTC.

This clonotype was counted at least ten times. The chain is built from TRBV6-6 and TRBJ1-1; D gene ambiguous. The CDR3 has 12 amino acids. V lost 6 bases, J lost 5 bases, and 10 bases lay in between. Germline V gene lookup returns CDR1 MNHNY and CDR2 SVGAGI (reference sequence). In DNA, the CDR3 is TGTGCCAGCAGCTCCGGGTGGACTGAAGCTTTCTTT. Its protein is CASSSGWTEAFF.

The rearrangement joins TRBV19 to TRBJ2-1, with D tentatively TRBD1 (7 bases). V lost 3 bases, J lost 0 bases, and 12 bases lay in between. Germline assignment: CDR1 LNHDA and CDR2 SQIVND (reference sequence). This CDR3 has 16 residues. The CDR3 region has the DNA TGTGCCAGTAGTATGCGGGGACAGAGCTCCTACAATGAGCAGTTCTTC. Translation: CASSMRGQSSYNEQFF.

This clonotype was observed at least ten times. This chain connects TRBV5-1 to TRBJ2-7, with TRBD1 identical over 8 bases. V lost 1 base to trimming and J lost 2 bases; unmatched junction nucleotides: 2. Germline assignment: CDR1 SGHRS and CDR2 YFSETQ. The CDR3 is 14 amino acids. The DNA of the CDR3 is TGCGCCAGCAGCTTGTCAGGGGGCACCTACGAGCAGTACTTC. This sequence encodes CASSLSGGTYEQYF. Combining the CDR3 with reference TRBV5-1 and TRBJ2-7 gives the whole variable domain KAGVTQTPRYLIKTRGQQVTLSCSPISGHRSVSWYQQTPGQGLQFLFEYFSETQRNKGNFPGRFSGRQFSNSRSEMNVSTLELGDSALYLCASSLSGGTYEQYFGPGTRLTVT.